Shown below are 20 T cell receptor beta chains from a single sample sequenced in a study of cytomegalovirus exposure and HLA in healthy donors (dated by TCRdb to about 2017). The library was generated by the immunoSEQ multiplex PCR assay. What TCRdb holds here is the immuneACCESS table cut down to in-frame rearrangements. Part of the clones is not present; checked against another copy, under half of the missing clones reflect an unresolved V gene, and the others are unexplained. In all, the sample holds approximately 57,000 clones, and approximately 95% of those were seen once. The top ten constitute about 5.8% of the sample. The sample was PBMCs. The source is a woman under 30 in good health and CMV-seronegative.

The rearrangement links TRBV10-3 to TRBJ2-4; 10 nucleotides align to TRBD1. V gave up 3 bases and J gave up 9 bases; unmatched junction bases: 8. CDR3 size: 15 residues. CDR1 and CDR2 from the germline V gene are ENHRY and SYGVKD. CDR3 sequence reads: CAISEEGQGFGIQYF. DNA for the CDR3: TGTGCCATCAGTGAAGAGGGACAGGGGTTTGGCATTCAGTACTTC.

The chain employs TRBV28 and TRBJ1-5, with D uncertain. This CDR3 region has 12 residues. Germline V CDR1 and CDR2: MDHEN, SYDVKM. The germline V and J ends were trimmed by 5 bases and 3 bases, with 5 bases remaining between them. The CDR3 is CASSLNNQPQHF. CDR3 DNA: TGTGCCAGCAGTCTAAACAATCAGCCCCAGCATTTT.

This chain uses TRBV7-2 with TRBJ2-7; unclear D gene. Germline CDR1 reads SGHTA; CDR2 reads FQGNSA. V lost 0 bases to trimming and J lost 0 bases, with 6 bases between them. CDR3 length equals 14 residues. CDR3 amino acids: CASSLAYSSYEQYF. CDR3 nucleotides: TGTGCCAGCAGCTTAGCGTATTCCTCCTACGAGCAGTACTTC. Based on the CDR3 plus reference TRBV7-2 and TRBJ2-7, the full variable domain is GAGVSQSPSNKVTEKGKDVELRCDPISGHTALYWYRQSLGQGLEFLIYFQGNSAPDKSGLPSDRFSAERTGGSVSTLTIQRTQQEDSAVYLCASSLAYSSYEQYFGPGTRLTVT.

The chain's CDR3 is CASSYRGSSGNTIYF. The CDR3 region has the DNA TGTGCCAGCAGTTACCGGGGGAGCTCTGGAAACACCATATATTTT. The J gene is TRBJ1-3, the V gene TRBV6-6, with a weak D call TRBD1 (5 bases). V gave up 2 bases and J gave up 0 bases, with 8 bases separating them. Germline V gene lookup returns CDR1 MNHNY and CDR2 SVGAGI (reference sequence). The CDR3 loop spans 15 amino acids.

The chain employs TRBV6-1 and TRBJ1-2; D remains ambiguous. The V and J ends lost 3 bases and 0 bases respectively, with 11 bases between them. CDR3 length: 15 amino acids. Looked up from germline, CDR1 is MNHNS and CDR2 is SASEGT. This chain's CDR3 is CASSDQVQANYGYTF. The DNA of the CDR3 is TGTGCCAGCAGTGATCAGGTACAAGCTAACTATGGCTACACCTTC.

The V call is TRBV6-6, the J call TRBJ1-1; D ambiguous. Deletions cut 0 bases from V and 6 bases from J, with 11 bases between. Germline CDR1 reads MNHNY; CDR2 reads SVGAGI (reference sequence). The CDR3 is 14 residues long. CDR3 nucleotides: TGTGCCAGCAGTTACTCAAGCGGGCCAGCTGAAGCTTTCTTT. The encoded protein is CASSYSSGPAEAFF.

V is TRBV6-6 and J is TRBJ1-4, with D uncertain. Germline V lookup: CDR1 MNHNY, CDR2 SVGAGI (reference sequence). CDR3 size: 16 residues. V lost 2 bases and J 2 bases, leaving 12 bases between the germline ends. CDR3 DNA: TGTGCCAGCAGTTACAGGAGGGCCGGGACTAATGAAAAACTGTTTTTT. The encoded protein is CASSYRRAGTNEKLFF.

V usage is TRBV7-9 and J usage is TRBJ2-1; 10 bases map to TRBD2. From germline, CDR1 is SEHNR and CDR2 FQNEAQ (reference sequence). Losses at the gene ends were 5 bases for V and 7 bases for J; bases not matched to a gene: 11. The CDR3 is 16 amino acids. DNA for the CDR3: TGTGCCAGCAGCCATCTGGAGCGGGAGGGCCGAAATGAGCAGTTCTTC. Amino acids: CASSHLEREGRNEQFF.

The J gene is TRBJ1-1, the V gene TRBV7-9, with a tentative D call TRBD1 (6 bases). The CDR3 contains 16 residues. Germline assignment: CDR1 SEHNR and CDR2 FQNEAQ (reference sequence). Trimming stripped 1 base from V and 1 base from J, with 13 bases between. The CDR3 bases are TGTGCCAGCAGCTTAGAGGGGGACGGTCGGAACACTGAAGCTTTCTTT. Its translation is CASSLEGDGRNTEAFF.

The rearrangement links TRBV2 to TRBJ1-4; a weak D match, TRBD1 (5 bases). V was clipped by 3 bases and J by 0 bases, with 17 bases between them. Germline values: CDR1 SNHLY, CDR2 FYNNEI. This CDR3 is 18 amino acids long. For the CDR3, the DNA is TGTGCCAGCAGTGATTCGACAGATGTAATCCCAACTAATGAAAAACTGTTTTTT. The encoded protein is CASSDSTDVIPTNEKLFF.

The rearrangement links TRBV6-4 to TRBJ1-2, with 9 bases lining up with TRBD1. CDR1 and CDR2 (germline): MRHNA, SNTAGT. Trimming took 6 bases from V and 6 from J; bases not matched to a gene: 8. This CDR3 comprises 14 residues. For the CDR3, the DNA is TGTGCCAGCAGACCACAGGGGGCGAGCGATGGCTACACCTTC. Its protein product is CASRPQGASDGYTF.

This clone showed up just once. The J gene is TRBJ2-7, the V gene TRBV6-6; tentatively, D is TRBD2 (5 bases). V lost 0 bases, J lost 2 bases, and 5 bases lay in between. This CDR3 contains 13 residues. Germline values: CDR1 MNHNY, CDR2 SVGAGI (reference sequence). The CDR3 region has the DNA TGTGCCAGCAGTTACTCCGGGACCTACGAGCAGTACTTC. Its protein is CASSYSGTYEQYF.

The rearrangement joins TRBV10-3 to TRBJ2-7, with D perhaps matching TRBD2 (5 bases). The CDR3 has 14 residues. Trimming removed 5 bases at V and 1 base at J, with 12 bases between. Germline V gives CDR1 ENHRY, CDR2 SYGVKD. CDR3 DNA: TGTGCCATCAGTCCGGGCCGAGGGTCCTACGAGCAGTACGTC. Amino acid sequence: CAISPGRGSYEQYV.

The rearrangement uses TRBV6-6 and TRBJ2-5; tentative D call: TRBD2 (5 bases). Trimming removed 7 bases at V and 5 bases at J, with 20 bases between. This CDR3 is built from 15 residues. Germline V gene sequence: CDR1 MNHNY, CDR2 SVGAGI (reference sequence). CDR3 sequence: CASTERWARGETQYF. The CDR3 DNA sequence: TGTGCCAGCACCGAGAGGTGGGCCAGAGGGGAGACCCAGTACTTC.

This chain uses TRBV30 with TRBJ1-1; possible D gene TRBD1, 5 bases. V dropped 0 bases and J dropped 0 bases, with 11 bases sitting between them. Germline CDR1 GTSNPN, CDR2 SVGIG (reference sequence). The CDR3 length is 15 residues. CDR3 nucleotide sequence: TGTGCCTGGAGTGTAAGAAGGGGCCTGAACACTGAAGCTTTCTTT. Translated, it gives CAWSVRRGLNTEAFF.

This chain uses TRBV7-2 with TRBJ2-1, with TRBD2 identical over 9 bases. Per germline, CDR1 SGHTA and CDR2 FQGNSA. The V gene end was trimmed by 5 bases and the J gene end by 0 bases; junction bases not matched to a gene: 5. The CDR3 runs to 16 residues. The CDR3 nucleotides are TGTGCCAGCAGCCCCACTAGCGGGCTCTCCTACAATGAGCAGTTCTTC. The encoded protein is CASSPTSGLSYNEQFF.

The chain recombines TRBV6-5 with TRBJ2-3, with 10 bases fitting TRBD1. CDR1 is MNHEY and CDR2 is SVGAGI in the germline V gene. V lost 2 bases and J lost 8; bases outside the gene matches: 7. The CDR3 runs 15 residues. CDR3 loop: CASSYEGQGTGTQYF. The CDR3 coding sequence is TGTGCCAGCAGTTACGAGGGACAGGGGACGGGTACGCAGTATTTT.

The table lists this clone with a count of one. The rearrangement joins TRBV28 to TRBJ1-3; D is unresolved. The CDR3 has 14 amino acids. The V and J ends lost 1 base and 3 bases respectively, with 7 bases between them. Germline V gives CDR1 MDHEN, CDR2 SYDVKM. The chain's CDR3 is CASSLSPLGNTIYF. CDR3 bases: TGTGCCAGCAGTTTATCCCCCCTTGGAAACACCATATATTTT.

The V gene is TRBV19, the J gene TRBJ1-2, with D unclear. CDR3 length equals 13 residues. Germline CDR1 reads LNHDA; CDR2 reads SQIVND (reference sequence). Trimming shortened V by 1 base and J by 4 bases, and 7 bases separated the two germline ends. CDR3 nucleotides: TGTGCCAGTAGTATAGGCTCGGTCTATGGCTACACCTTC. Its translation: CASSIGSVYGYTF.

The gene calls are TRBV7-9 and TRBJ2-5, with no clear D. The CDR3 is 13 residues long. Germline assignment: CDR1 SEHNR and CDR2 FQNEAQ (reference sequence). Trimming took off 1 base at V and 2 bases at J, with 5 bases between the two ends. CDR3 sequence (DNA): TGTGCCAGCAGCTTAGGTTCACAAGAGACCCAGTACTTC. Its translation is CASSLGSQETQYF. The whole variable domain, remainder taken from reference TRBV7-9 and TRBJ2-5, is DTGVSQNPRHKITKRGQNVTFRCDPISEHNRLYWYRQTLGQGPEFLTYFQNEAQLEKSRLLSDRFSAERPKGSFSTLEIQRTEQGDSAMYLCASSLGSQETQYFGPGTRLLVL.